Below, 32 T cell receptor beta chains from the same sample are listed, as sequenced in a study of T cell clones after liver transplantation (dated by TCRdb to the late 2010s). Preparation of the library involved the immunoSEQ multiplex PCR assay. TCRdb took over this immuneACCESS table, retaining in-frame rearrangements with V and J assigned. Such tables are incomplete; in checked studies, under half of the missing clones stem from an unresolved V gene, and the remainder is unexplained. This sample comprises some 120,000 clones, about nine tenths of them detected only once. Around 0.83% of the sample lies in the top ten. This material consisted of CD4+ T cells from blood, taken 12 months after liver transplant. The receptors come from a human patient who received a liver transplant. After a transplant, certain T cells may trace back to the graft donor.

The chain links TRBV7-2 to TRBJ2-1; no clear D. Germline CDR1 SGHTA, CDR2 FQGNSA. CDR3 length equals 15 residues. Trimming took off 2 bases at V and 0 bases at J, with 8 bases between the two ends. The chain's CDR3 is CASSLHQSSYNEQFF. The CDR3 DNA is TGTGCCAGCAGCTTACACCAAAGCTCCTACAATGAGCAGTTCTTC. Together with reference TRBV7-2 and TRBJ2-1, the CDR3 gives the full variable domain: GAGVSQSPSNKVTEKGKDVELRCDPISGHTALYWYRQSLGQGLEFLIYFQGNSAPDKSGLPSDRFSAERTGGSVSTLTIQRTQQEDSAVYLCASSLHQSSYNEQFFGPGTRLTVL.

The chain recombines TRBV2 with TRBJ2-1; 11 bases are a match to TRBD2. This CDR3 comprises 14 residues. The germline CDR1 and CDR2 sequences are SNHLY and FYNNEI. V lost 6 bases, J lost 4 bases, and 2 bases stayed unmatched. CDR3 region: CASRGLAEYNEQFF. Written as DNA, the CDR3 is TGTGCCAGCAGGGGACTAGCGGAATACAATGAGCAGTTCTTC.

This chain connects TRBV19 to TRBJ2-5; 9 bases are a match to TRBD2. This CDR3 contains 13 residues. Germline values: CDR1 LNHDA, CDR2 SQIVND (reference sequence). V lost 9 bases and J lost 4; bases outside the gene matches: 6. Here the CDR3 DNA reads TGTGCCAGCCAGGTAGCGGGAGCAGAGACCCAGTACTTC. This encodes CASQVAGAETQYF.

Remarks on this clone: This same CDR3 is encoded by further DNA sequences in the sample. The rearrangement joins TRBV5-1 to TRBJ1-1; no reliable D call. Trimming removed 3 bases from V and 3 bases from J, with 9 bases in between. Germline V gene sequence: CDR1 SGHRS, CDR2 YFSETQ. The CDR3 totals 13 residues. The CDR3 coding sequence is TGCGCCAGCAGCTCCGACGGGTACACTGAAGCTTTCTTT. Residues: CASSSDGYTEAFF.

V gene TRBV12-2 combines with J gene TRBJ2-3; the table names TRBD2, a call not compared with the DNA. TRBV12-2 is a listed pseudogene. The CDR3 covers 16 residues. The CDR3 DNA sequence: TGTGCAAGTCGCCCCCGGACTAGCGGGAGAACAGATACGCAGTATTTT. This sequence encodes CASRPRTSGRTDTQYF.

The chain uses TRBV5-1 and TRBJ2-1; D is undetermined. Germline CDR1 SGHRS, CDR2 YFSETQ. Trimming cost V 0 bases and J 4 bases, with 11 bases left between them. CDR3 size: 15 residues. CDR3 nucleotides: TGCGCCAGCAGCTTGGTCGAACCCGTATACAATGAGCAGTTCTTC. Translating gives CASSLVEPVYNEQFF.

The chain uses TRBV11-2 and TRBJ2-7; TRBD1 or TRBD2 may be the D gene (5 bases each). Germline-derived CDR1 and CDR2 are SGHAT and FQNNGV. The ends were cut back, 4 bases at V and 6 bases at J, with 13 bases in the middle. This CDR3 comprises 13 residues. The DNA for the CDR3 is TGTGCCAGCAGCTCCGGGACGCCAGGCGAGCAGTACTTC. Translation gives CASSSGTPGEQYF.

As regards this clone: Other DNA variants within this sample encode the same CDR3. The CDR3 coding sequence is TGTGCCAGCAGCTTGGGACGGGTGAACACCGGGGAGCTGTTTTTT. It translates to CASSLGRVNTGELFF. The V call is TRBV5-8, the J call TRBJ2-2, with D uncertain. Germline V gene lookup returns CDR1 SGHTS and CDR2 YDEGEE. The V end was cut by 0 bases, the J end by 1 base, with 7 bases between. The CDR3 is 15 amino acids.

This rearrangement joins TRBV5-1 to TRBJ2-1, with D possibly being TRBD2 (5 bases). This CDR3 spans 16 amino acids. The V gene's germline CDR1 is SGHRS and CDR2 YFSETQ. V lost 0 bases and J 6 bases, leaving 16 bases between the germline ends. The CDR3 reads CASSLAESRAGNEQFF. The DNA of the CDR3 is TGCGCCAGCAGCTTGGCCGAGTCTCGTGCGGGCAATGAGCAGTTCTTC. Full variable domain (outside the CDR3, taken from reference TRBV5-1 and TRBJ2-1): KAGVTQTPRYLIKTRGQQVTLSCSPISGHRSVSWYQQTPGQGLQFLFEYFSETQRNKGNFPGRFSGRQFSNSRSEMNVSTLELGDSALYLCASSLAESRAGNEQFFGPGTRLTVL.

The chain has TRBV9 and TRBJ2-1; 8 nucleotides align to TRBD1. The CDR3 covers 15 residues. In germline, CDR1 is SGDLS, CDR2 YYNGEE. V lost 4 bases to trimming and J lost 3 bases; unmatched junction nucleotides: 6. Here the CDR3 reads CASSPGQVLYNEQFF. In nucleotides, the CDR3 is TGTGCCAGCAGCCCGGGACAGGTTCTCTACAATGAGCAGTTCTTC.

The J gene is TRBJ2-1, the V gene TRBV4-2; D is perhaps TRBD1 or TRBD2 (6 bases each). Germline CDR1 is LGHNA and CDR2 is YNFKEQ. The length of the CDR3 is 15 residues. V lost 1 base and J lost 8, with 15 bases in between. The CDR3 protein is CASSQGLGGSDEQFF. The CDR3 bases are TGTGCCAGCAGCCAAGGACTAGGGGGTAGTGATGAGCAGTTCTTC.

The chain links TRBV5-1 to TRBJ2-2, with 9 bases that match TRBD2. The CDR3 covers 15 residues. J was trimmed by 5 bases and V by 0 bases; bases with no gene match: 2. The germline gives CDR1 SGHRS, CDR2 YFSETQ. The CDR3 region has the DNA TGCGCCAGCAGCTTGGACCTAGCGGGAACCGGGGAGCTGTTTTTT. It yields the protein CASSLDLAGTGELFF.

The V gene is TRBV5-1, the J gene TRBJ2-3, with a possible D match to TRBD2 (5 bases). Trimming stripped 0 bases from V and 1 base from J, with 6 bases between. CDR3 size: 14 residues. Germline V gene sequence: CDR1 SGHRS, CDR2 YFSETQ. Written as DNA, the CDR3 is TGCGCCAGCAGCTTGGACGGGGGCACAGATACGCAGTATTTT. Translation: CASSLDGGTDTQYF. Filled out from reference TRBV5-1 and TRBJ2-3, the complete variable domain reads KAGVTQTPRYLIKTRGQQVTLSCSPISGHRSVSWYQQTPGQGLQFLFEYFSETQRNKGNFPGRFSGRQFSNSRSEMNVSTLELGDSALYLCASSLDGGTDTQYFGPGTRLTVL.

The gene calls are TRBV5-1 and TRBJ2-5, with TRBD2 matching 13 bases. Germline values: CDR1 SGHRS, CDR2 YFSETQ. The CDR3 sequence is 18 residues long. V shed 2 bases and J 2 bases; nucleotides not matched to a gene: 9. The CDR3 reads CASSFLGLAGIPQETQYF. In DNA form, the CDR3 reads TGCGCCAGCAGCTTTTTGGGACTAGCGGGAATCCCGCAAGAGACCCAGTACTTC. The complete variable domain, with remaining parts taken from reference TRBV5-1 and TRBJ2-5, reads KAGVTQTPRYLIKTRGQQVTLSCSPISGHRSVSWYQQTPGQGLQFLFEYFSETQRNKGNFPGRFSGRQFSNSRSEMNVSTLELGDSALYLCASSFLGLAGIPQETQYFGPGTRLLVL.

This clone has more than one count but fewer than ten. The rearrangement links TRBV19 to TRBJ2-7; 10 bases line up with TRBD1. The CDR3 runs 15 residues. J was trimmed by 3 bases and V by 6 bases; bases with no gene match: 8. Germline V gives CDR1 LNHDA, CDR2 SQIVND (reference sequence). CDR3 sequence reads: CASSHPGTGVYEQYF. The CDR3 DNA reads TGTGCCAGTAGCCATCCCGGGACAGGGGTCTACGAGCAGTACTTC.

This chain connects TRBV5-1 to TRBJ2-2, with D perhaps matching TRBD1 (5 bases). The V and J ends lost 0 bases and 6 bases respectively, with 15 bases between them. The CDR3 spans 16 residues. Per the germline V gene, CDR1 is SGHRS and CDR2 is YFSETQ. CDR3 nucleotide sequence: TGCGCCAGCAGCTTGGACAGGCCGCTCATCTCCGGGGAGCTGTTTTTT. The encoded protein is CASSLDRPLISGELFF.

The V gene is TRBV13, the J gene TRBJ2-1; 12 bases are shared with TRBD2. V shed 3 bases, J shed 0 bases, and the junction held 6 bases outside the gene matches. The CDR3 contains 18 residues. Germline assignment: CDR1 PRHDT and CDR2 FYEKMQ (reference sequence). The CDR3 region is CASSFTSGRPSSYNEQFF. The CDR3 DNA sequence: TGTGCCAGCAGCTTTACTAGCGGGAGGCCAAGCTCCTACAATGAGCAGTTCTTC.

V and J are TRBV7-8 and TRBJ2-7; perhaps TRBD2 as D (6 bases). The V gene lost 4 bases and the J gene lost 9 bases, with 25 bases spanning the gap. Germline assignment: CDR1 SGHVS and CDR2 FQNEAQ. The CDR3 length is 16 residues. The CDR3 here is CASSSAVGGSVLVQYF. As DNA, the CDR3 is TGTGCCAGCAGCTCGGCGGTTGGAGGGTCAGTATTAGTGCAGTACTTC.

J is TRBJ1-1 and V is TRBV6-5, with D hard to call. The CDR3 runs 13 residues. Germline CDR1 reads MNHEY; CDR2 reads SVGAGI. V lost 7 bases, J lost 1 base, and 10 bases lay in between. DNA of the CDR3: TGTGCCAGCATAAGGGTTCCGAACACTGAAGCTTTCTTT. Translating it yields CASIRVPNTEAFF.

The chain links TRBV5-1 to TRBJ2-7; D gene ambiguous. V dropped 2 bases and J dropped 0 bases, with 9 bases sitting between them. In germline, CDR1 is SGHRS, CDR2 YFSETQ. The CDR3 is 14 amino acids. CDR3 loop: CASSLDGNSYEQYF. CDR3 in DNA: TGCGCCAGCAGCTTAGACGGCAACTCCTACGAGCAGTACTTC.

This chain uses TRBV6-1 with TRBJ1-5; 7 positions agree with TRBD1. Losses at the gene ends were 6 bases for V and 6 bases for J; bases not matched to a gene: 2. The CDR3 covers 12 residues. The germline V gene encodes CDR1 MNHNS and CDR2 SASEGT. CDR3 coding DNA: TGTGCCAGCAGAGGGGGCGGTCAGCCCCAGCATTTT. This translates into CASRGGGQPQHF.

The sample holds many counts of this clone. The rearrangement joins TRBV9 to TRBJ2-7; TRBD2 matches 7 bases. Germline lookup yields CDR1 SGDLS and CDR2 YYNGEE. V gave up 3 bases and J gave up 3 bases; unmatched junction bases: 12. This CDR3 spans 16 amino acids. The CDR3: CASSEGPGLAGYEQYF. CDR3 in DNA: TGTGCCAGCAGCGAGGGCCCTGGTTTAGCGGGCTACGAGCAGTACTTC.

The chain uses TRBV6-1 and TRBJ2-3, with 7 bases aligning to TRBD2. CDR1 MNHNS and CDR2 SASEGT come from the germline V gene. With 6 bases clipped from V and 4 bases from J, the junction kept 7 bases outside the gene matches. This CDR3 has 14 amino acids. The CDR3 DNA is TGTGCCAGCAGCGCGCGACGGGGGGCAGATACGCAGTATTTT. It codes for CASSARRGADTQYF.

Comments on this clone: This CDR3 is also generated by other DNA sequences in the sample. The chain carries TRBV18 and TRBJ2-7; a weak D match, TRBD2 (7 bases). Germline CDR1 and CDR2: KGHSH and LQKENI. This CDR3 has 14 residues. With 2 bases removed from V and 2 bases from J, the gap between germline ends came to 10 bases. Written as DNA, the CDR3 is TGTGCCAGCTCACCAGGGGGGGGCCCCTACGAGCAGTACTTC. It codes for CASSPGGGPYEQYF. The full variable domain, completed using reference TRBV18 and TRBJ2-7, is NAGVMQNPRHLVRRRGQEARLRCSPMKGHSHVYWYRQLPEEGLKFMVYLQKENIIDESGMPKERFSAEFPKEGPSILRIQQVVRGDSAAYFCASSPGGGPYEQYFGPGTRLTVT.

The chain recombines TRBV29-1 with TRBJ2-2; D gene unclear. V lost 6 bases and J lost 4, with 15 bases in between. The CDR3 is made up of 14 amino acids. Germline CDR1 reads SQVTM; CDR2 reads ANQGSEA. CDR3 region: CSVDRRRSTGELFF. CDR3 nucleotides: TGCAGCGTAGATCGGCGAAGATCCACCGGGGAGCTGTTTTTT.

V and J are TRBV12-5 and TRBJ2-5; D possibly corresponds to TRBD2 (6 bases). CDR1 LGHNT and CDR2 FRNRAP come from the germline V gene. The V end was cut by 7 bases, the J end by 5 bases, with 20 bases between. The length of the CDR3 is 15 residues. In DNA form, the CDR3 reads TGTGCTAGTGCCCTCCCCACGGCAGGGAGGGAGACCCAGTACTTC. Residues: CASALPTAGRETQYF.

The chain joins TRBV19 to TRBJ2-7, with TRBD1 matching 8 bases. Germline CDR1 LNHDA, CDR2 SQIVND (reference sequence). The CDR3 contains 16 residues. The V and J ends lost 9 bases and 1 base, in that order; junction bases with no gene match: 14. This chain's CDR3 is CASPLGRGTGSYEQYF. DNA for the CDR3: TGTGCCAGCCCTTTGGGCCGCGGGACAGGTTCCTACGAGCAGTACTTC.

This clone was recorded a few times. This chain connects TRBV19 to TRBJ2-4; TRBD2 matches at 9 bases. Germline assignment: CDR1 LNHDA and CDR2 SQIVND (reference sequence). CDR3 length: 14 amino acids. J was trimmed by 7 bases and V by 7 bases; bases with no gene match: 8. CDR3 sequence reads: CASTPGLALNIQYF. CDR3 DNA: TGTGCCAGTACCCCGGGACTAGCTCTGAACATTCAGTACTTC. Filled out from reference TRBV19 and TRBJ2-4, the complete variable domain reads DGGITQSPKYLFRKEGQNVTLSCEQNLNHDAMYWYRQDPGQGLRLIYYSQIVNDFQKGDIAEGYSVSREKKESFPLTVTSAQKNPTAFYLCASTPGLALNIQYFGAGTRLSVL.

The chain combines TRBV29-1 with TRBJ2-1; 14 nucleotides align to TRBD2. Trimming removed 4 bases from V and 9 bases from J; junction bases left unmatched: 5. This CDR3 has 14 amino acids. CDR1 and CDR2 (germline): SQVTM, ANQGSEA. CDR3 amino acids: CSVGLAGGPSEQFF. CDR3 bases: TGCAGCGTTGGACTAGCGGGAGGGCCTAGTGAGCAGTTCTTC.

The chain carries TRBV29-1 and TRBJ1-4; D is possibly TRBD1 (5 bases). The V end lost 6 bases, the J end lost 5 bases, and 16 bases lay between the germline ends. Germline V gene sequence: CDR1 SQVTM, CDR2 ANQGSEA. The CDR3 totals 14 residues. The CDR3 loop is CSVGRGTRNEKLFF. For the CDR3, the DNA is TGCAGCGTGGGGAGAGGGACCCGAAATGAAAAACTGTTTTTT.

CDR3 residues: CAWSVGRLNTEAFF. The CDR3 DNA sequence: TGTGCCTGGAGTGTGGGCAGGTTGAACACTGAAGCTTTCTTT. V usage is TRBV30 and J usage is TRBJ1-1; D call uncertain. The CDR3 is made up of 14 amino acids. From germline, CDR1 is GTSNPN and CDR2 SVGIG (reference sequence). V was clipped by 0 bases and J by 0 bases, with 8 bases between them.

The V and J genes are TRBV7-9 and TRBJ2-7, with 9 bases that match TRBD1. Losses at the gene ends were 3 bases for V and 4 bases for J; bases not matched to a gene: 10. CDR1 and CDR2 (germline): SEHNR, FQNEAQ (reference sequence). The CDR3 totals 16 residues. The CDR3 protein is CASSFTSRDRAYEQYF. CDR3 coding DNA: TGTGCCAGCAGCTTTACCTCCCGGGACAGGGCTTACGAGCAGTACTTC.